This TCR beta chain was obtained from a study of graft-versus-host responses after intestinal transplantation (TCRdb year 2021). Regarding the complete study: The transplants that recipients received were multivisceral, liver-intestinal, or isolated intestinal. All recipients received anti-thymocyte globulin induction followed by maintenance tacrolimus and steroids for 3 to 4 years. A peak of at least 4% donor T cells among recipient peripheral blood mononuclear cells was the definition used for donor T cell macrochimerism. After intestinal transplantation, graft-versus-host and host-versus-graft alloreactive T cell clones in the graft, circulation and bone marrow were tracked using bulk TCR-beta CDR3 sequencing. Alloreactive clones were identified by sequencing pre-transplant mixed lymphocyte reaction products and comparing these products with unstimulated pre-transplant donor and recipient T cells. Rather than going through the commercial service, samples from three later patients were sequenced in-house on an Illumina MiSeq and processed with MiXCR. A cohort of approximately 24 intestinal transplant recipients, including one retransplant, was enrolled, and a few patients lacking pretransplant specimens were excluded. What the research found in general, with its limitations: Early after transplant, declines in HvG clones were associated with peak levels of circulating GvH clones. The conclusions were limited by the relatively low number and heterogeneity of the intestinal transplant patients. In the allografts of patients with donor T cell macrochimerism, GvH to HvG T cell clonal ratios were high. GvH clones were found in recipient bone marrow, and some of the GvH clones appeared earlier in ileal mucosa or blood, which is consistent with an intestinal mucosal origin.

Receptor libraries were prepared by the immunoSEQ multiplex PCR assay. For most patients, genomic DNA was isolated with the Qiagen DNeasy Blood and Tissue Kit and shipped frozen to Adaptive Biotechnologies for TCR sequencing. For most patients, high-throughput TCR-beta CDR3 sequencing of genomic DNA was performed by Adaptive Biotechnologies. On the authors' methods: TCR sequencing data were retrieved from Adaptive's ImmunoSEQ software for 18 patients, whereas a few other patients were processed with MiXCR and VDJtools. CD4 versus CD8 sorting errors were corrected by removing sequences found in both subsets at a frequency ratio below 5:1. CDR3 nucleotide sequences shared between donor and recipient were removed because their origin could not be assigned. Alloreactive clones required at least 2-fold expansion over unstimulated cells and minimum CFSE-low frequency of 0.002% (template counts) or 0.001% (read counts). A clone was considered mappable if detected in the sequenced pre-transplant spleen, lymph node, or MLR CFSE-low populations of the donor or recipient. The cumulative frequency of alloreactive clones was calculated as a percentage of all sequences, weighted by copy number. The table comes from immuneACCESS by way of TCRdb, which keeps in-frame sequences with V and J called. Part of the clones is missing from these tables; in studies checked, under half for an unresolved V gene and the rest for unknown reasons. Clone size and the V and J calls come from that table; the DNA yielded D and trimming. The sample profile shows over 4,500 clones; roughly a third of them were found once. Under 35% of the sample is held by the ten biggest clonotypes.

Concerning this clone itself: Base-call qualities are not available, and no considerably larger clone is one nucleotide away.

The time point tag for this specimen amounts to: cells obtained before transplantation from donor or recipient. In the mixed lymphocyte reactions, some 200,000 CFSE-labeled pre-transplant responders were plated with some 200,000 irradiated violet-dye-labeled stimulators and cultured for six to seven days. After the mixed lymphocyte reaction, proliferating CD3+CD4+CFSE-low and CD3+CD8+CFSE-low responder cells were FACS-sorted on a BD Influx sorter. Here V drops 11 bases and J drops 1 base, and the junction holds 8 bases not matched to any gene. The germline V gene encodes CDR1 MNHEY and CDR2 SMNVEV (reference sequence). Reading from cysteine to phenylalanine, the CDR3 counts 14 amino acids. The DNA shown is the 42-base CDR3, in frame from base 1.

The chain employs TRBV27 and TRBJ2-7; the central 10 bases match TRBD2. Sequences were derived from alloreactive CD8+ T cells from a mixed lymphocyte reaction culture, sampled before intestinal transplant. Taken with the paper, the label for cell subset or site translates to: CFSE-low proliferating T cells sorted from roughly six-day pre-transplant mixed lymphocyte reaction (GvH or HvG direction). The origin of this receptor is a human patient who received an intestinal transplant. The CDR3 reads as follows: CACTSGIGSYEQYF. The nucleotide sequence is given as TGTGCCTGCACTAGCGGGATAGGGTCCTACGAGCAGTACTTC.